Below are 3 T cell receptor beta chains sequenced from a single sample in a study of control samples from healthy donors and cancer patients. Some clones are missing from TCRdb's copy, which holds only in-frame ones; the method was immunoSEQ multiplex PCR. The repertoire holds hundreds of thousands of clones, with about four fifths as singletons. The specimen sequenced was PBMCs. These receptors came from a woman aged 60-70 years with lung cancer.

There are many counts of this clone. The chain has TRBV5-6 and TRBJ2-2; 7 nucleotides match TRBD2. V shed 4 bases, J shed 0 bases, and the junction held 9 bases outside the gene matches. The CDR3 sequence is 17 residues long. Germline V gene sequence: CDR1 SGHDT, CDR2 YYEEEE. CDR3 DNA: TGTGCCAGCAGCCGAAAACCCAGCGGGGCGAACACCGGGGAGCTGTTTTTT. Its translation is CASSRKPSGANTGELFF.

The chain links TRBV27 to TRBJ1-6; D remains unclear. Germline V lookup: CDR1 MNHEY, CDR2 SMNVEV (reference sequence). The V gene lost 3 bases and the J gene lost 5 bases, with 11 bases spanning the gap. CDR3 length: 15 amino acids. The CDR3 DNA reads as TGTGCCAGCAGTTTGTCCAGCCTAAATAATTCACCCCTCCACTTT. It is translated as CASSLSSLNNSPLHF.

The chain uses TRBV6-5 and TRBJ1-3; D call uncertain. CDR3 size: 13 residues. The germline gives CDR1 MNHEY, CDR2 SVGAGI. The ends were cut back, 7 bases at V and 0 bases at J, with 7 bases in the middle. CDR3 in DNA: TGTGCCAGCATACCCATCTCTGGAAACACCATATATTTT. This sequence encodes CASIPISGNTIYF.